This TCR beta chain was sequenced in a study of identical twins. Study-wide results and limits: In zero-insertion analyses, partial confounding could arise from invariant MAIT and iNKT cells. Abundant beta clonotypes from cord blood had fewer insertions, unlike memory repertoires, which showed none.

This clonotype was recorded many times. Its antigen is undetermined. A template switching step contributed a universal primer site, while unique molecular identifiers were present in the cDNA. TCRdb called the 5' RACE reads again in MiXCR, with one record for every CDR3 protein. This table has 220,000 or so distinct CDR3 sequences, 5.5% to 7% appearing once. The CDR3 covers 13 residues. Trimming left V 3 bases short and J 2 bases short, with 11 bases between. Germline V gene sequence: CDR1 DFQATT, CDR2 SNEGSKA (reference sequence). These same records also appear under a second study, on yellow fever vaccine responses in identical twins.

The chain has TRBV20-1 and TRBJ2-7; D is possibly TRBD2 (5 bases). The receptor was isolated from a woman aged 18-29 years in good health. The sequenced sample consisted of memory (CD45RO+) T cells sorted from blood. The CDR3 nucleotides are TGCAGTGCTAGCGCTAGCTCAGCCTACGAGCAGTACTTC. Translated: CSASASSAYEQYF.